One and the same sample provided the 13 T cell receptor beta chains below, sequenced in a study of T cell clonotyping in hematopoietic cell transplantation. The data were produced by immunoSEQ multiplex PCR, yet TCRdb's version contains in-frame clones alone and is incomplete. Among tens of thousands of clones, 80% to 90% were seen once, and the ten largest hold approximately 2%. Source material: peripheral blood mononuclear cells. The receptors come from a woman aged 40 to 55 in good health. Some clones in this sample may be carry-over from other donors' samples.

V and J are TRBV5-6 and TRBJ2-5; tentatively, D is TRBD1 or TRBD2 (5 bases each). V shed 0 bases and J shed 5 bases, with 8 bases lying between them. Germline V gene lookup returns CDR1 SGHDT and CDR2 YYEEEE. CDR3 length equals 13 residues. For the CDR3, the DNA is TGTGCCAGCAGCTTGGGACAGCGGGAGACCCAGTACTTC. It codes for CASSLGQRETQYF.

The V and J genes are TRBV5-1 and TRBJ2-5, with 8 bases lining up with TRBD1. The CDR3 extends over 16 amino acids. Germline CDR1 is SGHRS and CDR2 is YFSETQ. V lost 0 bases to trimming and J lost 7 bases; unmatched junction nucleotides: 11. In DNA, the CDR3 is TGCGCCAGCAGCTTGGCCGTGGGTCCCGGACAGGGGACCCAGTACTTC. Translation gives CASSLAVGPGQGTQYF.

The chain recombines TRBV30 with TRBJ2-5; no clear D. The CDR3 runs 13 residues. The V gene's germline CDR1 is GTSNPN and CDR2 SVGIG (reference sequence). Trimming took 2 bases from V and 1 from J, leaving 8 bases between them. The CDR3 protein is CAWSIHAQETQYF. As DNA, the CDR3 is TGTGCCTGGAGTATCCACGCCCAAGAGACCCAGTACTTC.

The genes are TRBV6-1 and TRBJ2-7; 7 nucleotides align to TRBD1. Germline V lookup: CDR1 MNHNS, CDR2 SASEGT. V lost 6 bases to trimming and J lost 5 bases; unmatched junction nucleotides: 10. The CDR3 runs to 14 residues. The DNA for the CDR3 is TGTGCCAGCAGGTCGAGACAGGGAAGGAACGAGCAGTACTTC. This sequence encodes CASRSRQGRNEQYF.

With regard to this clone: The same CDR3 can be traced to other DNA sequences in this sample. The rearrangement joins TRBV28 to TRBJ1-1; D not certain. The CDR3 totals 12 residues. Germline V lookup: CDR1 MDHEN, CDR2 SYDVKM. Trimming left V 1 base short and J 0 bases short, with 0 bases between. The CDR3 reads CASSLLNTEAFF. DNA for the CDR3: TGTGCCAGCAGTTTATTGAACACTGAAGCTTTCTTT. Full variable domain (missing parts from reference TRBV28 and TRBJ1-1): DVKVTQSSRYLVKRTGEKVFLECVQDMDHENMFWYRQDPGLGLRLIYFSYDVKMKEKGDIPEGYSVSREKKERFSLILESASTNQTSMYLCASSLLNTEAFFGQGTRLTVV.

The rearrangement uses TRBV19 and TRBJ2-1, with 9 positions matching TRBD2. Germline CDR1 and CDR2: LNHDA and SQIVND (reference sequence). V lost 3 bases to trimming and J lost 4 bases; unmatched junction nucleotides: 4. The CDR3 sequence is 15 residues long. In nucleotides, the CDR3 is TGTGCCAGTAGTATTTCTAGCGGGGAATACAATGAGCAGTTCTTC. Protein sequence: CASSISSGEYNEQFF. Using reference TRBV19 and TRBJ2-1 for the parts outside the CDR3, the full variable domain is DGGITQSPKYLFRKEGQNVTLSCEQNLNHDAMYWYRQDPGQGLRLIYYSQIVNDFQKGDIAEGYSVSREKKESFPLTVTSAQKNPTAFYLCASSISSGEYNEQFFGPGTRLTVL.

The chain couples TRBV23-1 to TRBJ2-7, with D uncertain. TRBV23-1 carries the ORF label, with uncertain function. The CDR3 sequence is 14 residues long. The V and J ends lost 0 bases and 6 bases respectively, with 12 bases between them. The DNA for the CDR3 is TGCGCCAGCAGTCAATCACCCGGGTTGACCGAGCAGTACTTC. It encodes CASSQSPGLTEQYF.

The CDR3 protein is CASSQSPGVGTDTQYF. In DNA form, the CDR3 reads TGTGCCAGCAGCCAATCTCCGGGAGTCGGCACAGATACGCAGTATTTT. This rearrangement joins TRBV7-2 to TRBJ2-3; TRBD2 might be the D (6 bases). V shed 5 bases and J shed 1 base, with 16 bases lying between them. CDR3 size: 16 residues. Germline V lookup: CDR1 SGHTA, CDR2 FQGNSA. Drawing the rest from reference TRBV7-2 and TRBJ2-3, the complete variable domain is GAGVSQSPSNKVTEKGKDVELRCDPISGHTALYWYRQSLGQGLEFLIYFQGNSAPDKSGLPSDRFSAERTGGSVSTLTIQRTQQEDSAVYLCASSQSPGVGTDTQYFGPGTRLTVL.

This clone has only one observation. This chain uses TRBV25-1 with TRBJ1-1, with a weak D call TRBD1 (5 bases). Germline-derived CDR1 and CDR2 are MGHDK and SYGVNS. There are 13 residues in the CDR3. V gave up 7 bases and J gave up 1 base, with 10 bases separating them. The CDR3 DNA follows: TGTGCCAGCATCTCCACAGGGAACACTGAAGCTTTCTTT. This sequence encodes CASISTGNTEAFF.

A single count supports this clone. V gene TRBV28 combines with J gene TRBJ1-2; D possibly corresponds to TRBD1 (5 bases). The CDR3 is made up of 15 amino acids. CDR1 is MDHEN, CDR2 SYDVKM, per germline. V lost 6 bases to trimming and J lost 4 bases, with 18 bases between them. DNA for the CDR3: TGTGCCAGCAGCCGACCCGGGCAGGGCATCTATGGCTACACCTTC. Its protein product is CASSRPGQGIYGYTF.

This chain uses TRBV6-1 with TRBJ1-4, with no clear D. Germline CDR1 MNHNS, CDR2 SASEGT. The ends were cut back, 3 bases at V and 5 bases at J, with 7 bases in the middle. The CDR3 runs 13 residues. The CDR3 bases are TGTGCCAGCAGTGACGTCAAGAATGAAAAACTGTTTTTT. Protein sequence: CASSDVKNEKLFF.

The rearrangement uses TRBV6-5 and TRBJ1-2, with D possibly TRBD1 on 5 matching bases. V lost 8 bases, J lost 4 bases, and 11 bases lay in between. The CDR3 length is 12 residues. Germline V gene sequence: CDR1 MNHEY, CDR2 SVGAGI. CDR3 residues: CASGGVGYGYTF. The DNA of the CDR3 is TGTGCCAGCGGGGGGGTGGGCTATGGCTACACCTTC.

The rearrangement uses TRBV27 and TRBJ1-1, with TRBD1 as a possible D gene (5 bases). Trimming removed 5 bases from V and 1 base from J, with 14 bases in between. Germline values: CDR1 MNHEY, CDR2 SMNVEV (reference sequence). This CDR3 contains 15 residues. The CDR3 reads CASSPRGEGNTEAFF. The CDR3 DNA reads as TGTGCCAGCAGTCCTAGGGGTGAGGGGAACACTGAAGCTTTCTTT.